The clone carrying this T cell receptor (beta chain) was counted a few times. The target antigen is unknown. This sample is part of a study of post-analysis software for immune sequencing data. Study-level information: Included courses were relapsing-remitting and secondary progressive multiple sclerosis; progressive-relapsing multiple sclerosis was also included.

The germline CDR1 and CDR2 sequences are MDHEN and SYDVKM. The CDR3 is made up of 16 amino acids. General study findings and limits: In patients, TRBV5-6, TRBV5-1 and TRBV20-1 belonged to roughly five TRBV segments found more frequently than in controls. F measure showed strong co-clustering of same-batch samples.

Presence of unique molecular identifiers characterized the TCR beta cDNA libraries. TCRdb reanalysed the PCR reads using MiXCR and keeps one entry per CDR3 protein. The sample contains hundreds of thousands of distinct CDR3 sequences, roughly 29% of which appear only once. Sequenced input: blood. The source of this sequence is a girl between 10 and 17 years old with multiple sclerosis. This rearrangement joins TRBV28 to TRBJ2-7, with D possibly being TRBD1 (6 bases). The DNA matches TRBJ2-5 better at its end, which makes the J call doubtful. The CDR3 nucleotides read TGTGCCAGCAGCTTGGACAGACGACGGGCTGGGGAGACCCAGTACTTC. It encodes CASSLDRRRAGETQYF.